Detailed here is one TCR beta chain. The record originates from a study of blood T cell repertoires in COVID-19. Assay used: immunoSEQ multiplex PCR; TCRdb lists only in-frame clones, some missing. The repertoire holds 200,000 to 300,000 clones, with about 68% as singletons. The receptor was isolated from an elderly woman with acute or convalescent COVID-19. Sequenced: peripheral blood.

The CDR3 loop is CASSPQGRLPEANEQFF. The CDR3 nucleotides read TGTGCCAGCAGCCCCCAAGGTAGATTACCAGAGGCTAATGAGCAGTTCTTC. The V call is TRBV5-5, the J call TRBJ2-1; D is undetermined. This CDR3 is built from 17 residues. The V gene's germline CDR1 is SGHKS and CDR2 YYEKEE (reference sequence). Trimming pared 4 bases from V and 7 bases from J, leaving 24 bases between. Variable domain in full (rest from reference TRBV5-5 and TRBJ2-1): DAGVTQSPTHLIKTRGQQVTLRCSPISGHKSVSWYQQVLGQGPQFIFQYYEKEERGRGNFPDRFSARQFPNYSSELNVNALLLGDSALYLCASSPQGRLPEANEQFFGPGTRLTVL.